Here is one T cell receptor (beta chain) with its context. The V gene lost 2 bases and the J gene lost 0 bases, with 17 bases spanning the gap. This CDR3 spans 17 amino acids. CDR1 SGHTA and CDR2 FQGNSA come from the germline V gene. The record originates from a study of Ad26.COV2.S vaccination and SARS-CoV-2 variants. Study summary: As a participant in COV1001, the donor was in the Ad26.COV2.S trial arm.

The sample's treatment: about 20 received Ad26.COV2.S at low or high dose, single or two shots; about 5 received placebo; per-sample allocation not given. The samples were gathered on day 63 after the first injection of vaccine or placebo. This person who donated was an adult of 18-55 years in Boston. Assay: immunoSEQ multiplex PCR; the TCRdb copy retains only in-frame clones and omits some. This table has more than 350,000 clones, about nine tenths appearing once. This sample comprised peripheral blood, obtained in a trial of Ad26.COV2.S vaccine versus placebo. This TCR was recovered from a person aged 18-65 years who received the Ad26.COV2.S COVID-19 vaccine or a placebo. The genes are TRBV7-2 and TRBJ2-7; tentative D call: TRBD2 (5 bases). CDR3 in amino acids: CASSLPASGLSSYEQYF. CDR3 DNA sequence: TGTGCCAGCAGCTTACCTGCAAGCGGCCTGAGCTCCTACGAGCAGTACTTC.